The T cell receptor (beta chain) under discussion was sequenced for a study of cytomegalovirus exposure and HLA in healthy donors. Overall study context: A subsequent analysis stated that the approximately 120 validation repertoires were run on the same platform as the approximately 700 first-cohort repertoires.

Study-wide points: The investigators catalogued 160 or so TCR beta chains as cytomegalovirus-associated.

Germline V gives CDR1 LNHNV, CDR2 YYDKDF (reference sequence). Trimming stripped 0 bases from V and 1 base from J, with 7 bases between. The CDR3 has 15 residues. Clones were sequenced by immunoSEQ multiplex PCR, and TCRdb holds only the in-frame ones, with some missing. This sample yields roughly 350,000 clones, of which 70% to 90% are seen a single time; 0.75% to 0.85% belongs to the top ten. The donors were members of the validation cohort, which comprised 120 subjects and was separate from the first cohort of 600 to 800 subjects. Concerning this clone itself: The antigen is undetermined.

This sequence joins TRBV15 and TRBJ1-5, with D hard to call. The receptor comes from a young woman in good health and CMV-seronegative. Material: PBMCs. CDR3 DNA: TGTGCCACCAGCAGAGATGGCCAGAGCAATCAGCCCCAGCATTTT. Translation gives CATSRDGQSNQPQHF.